The 8 T cell receptor beta chains reported below all come from one sample, sequenced in a study of T cell changes during pregnancy in multiple sclerosis. Sequencing was performed with immunoSEQ multiplex PCR; in TCRdb, only in-frame clones are kept and a portion is missing. The data contain approximately 99,000 clones, just over 90% of them seen just once; the ten biggest clones take up roughly 0.77%. This sample comprised peripheral blood, obtained in the second trimester of pregnancy. The receptor source for this set is a female donor in good health, enrolled as a control in a pregnancy study.

J is TRBJ1-1 and V is TRBV6-1; D may be TRBD1 (5 bases). V was pared by 2 bases and J by 5 bases, with 9 bases between. From germline, CDR1 is MNHNS and CDR2 SASEGT. The length of the CDR3 is 13 residues. The DNA of the CDR3 is TGTGCCAGCAGTGAACGGGGGTTAACTGAAGCTTTCTTT. Protein sequence: CASSERGLTEAFF.

V gene TRBV28 combines with J gene TRBJ1-5; D is perhaps TRBD1 (6 bases). CDR1 and CDR2 (germline): MDHEN, SYDVKM. This CDR3 is 16 amino acids long. V lost 2 bases and J lost 0, with 11 bases in between. CDR3 residues: CASSLPQGFSNQPQHF. In DNA form, the CDR3 reads TGTGCCAGCAGTTTACCCCAGGGGTTTAGCAATCAGCCCCAGCATTTT.

J is TRBJ2-4 and V is TRBV5-4; D ambiguous. This CDR3 is built from 13 residues. V was clipped by 0 bases and J by 10 bases, with 11 bases between them. Germline CDR1 reads SGHNT; CDR2 reads YYREEE (reference sequence). This CDR3 reads CASSLGGSEIQYF. The DNA for the CDR3 is TGTGCCAGCAGCTTGGGAGGTTCAGAGATTCAGTACTTC.

V is TRBV7-9 and J is TRBJ2-3, with D perhaps TRBD2 (7 bases). This CDR3 has 17 amino acids. The ends were cut back, 5 bases at V and 1 base at J, with 19 bases in the middle. Per the germline V gene, CDR1 is SEHNR and CDR2 is FQNEAQ (reference sequence). CDR3 bases: TGTGCCAGCAGCCGCCCGGCCGGGGGGCTTGGCACAGATACGCAGTATTTT. Amino acids: CASSRPAGGLGTDTQYF.

Only one count was recorded for this clone. The chain combines TRBV25-1 with TRBJ2-7; D possibly corresponds to TRBD2 (6 bases). With 11 bases removed from V and 4 bases from J, the gap between germline ends came to 18 bases. The CDR3 has 13 amino acids. Germline CDR1 MGHDK, CDR2 SYGVNS. CDR3 nucleotides: TGTGCCTCCATGGGGGGAGTGGGGTACGAGCAGTACTTC. This encodes CASMGGVGYEQYF.

The rearrangement uses TRBV5-5 and TRBJ1-1, with 8 bases aligning to TRBD1. J gave up 2 bases and V 3 bases, and 15 bases lay outside the gene matches. CDR1 and CDR2 (germline): SGHKS, YYEKEE (reference sequence). The CDR3 totals 18 residues. The CDR3 region is CASSSVPGQERRNTEAFF. CDR3 nucleotide sequence: TGTGCCAGCAGCTCGGTTCCGGGACAGGAGAGAAGAAACACTGAAGCTTTCTTT. Variable domain in full (rest from reference TRBV5-5 and TRBJ1-1): DAGVTQSPTHLIKTRGQQVTLRCSPISGHKSVSWYQQVLGQGPQFIFQYYEKEERGRGNFPDRFSARQFPNYSSELNVNALLLGDSALYLCASSSVPGQERRNTEAFFGQGTRLTVV.

CDR3 bases: TGTGCCAGCCCCCTAACGCGGGAGTACGCCGGGGAGCTGTTTTTT. It yields the protein CASPLTREYAGELFF. V is TRBV28 and J is TRBJ2-2, with 7 bases matching TRBD2. Germline V gene lookup returns CDR1 MDHEN and CDR2 SYDVKM. J gave up 6 bases and V 8 bases, and 12 bases lay outside the gene matches. This CDR3 is built from 15 residues.

The gene calls are TRBV7-9 and TRBJ1-2; possible D gene TRBD1, 5 bases. The CDR3 sequence is 17 residues long. V was pared by 0 bases and J by 4 bases, with 18 bases between. From germline, CDR1 is SEHNR and CDR2 FQNEAQ (reference sequence). The CDR3 sequence: CASSLAGGRGGSYGYTF. As DNA, the CDR3 is TGTGCCAGCAGCTTAGCGGGCGGGCGCGGGGGGAGCTATGGCTACACCTTC.